This T cell receptor (beta chain) was profiled in a study of T cell responses to AZD1222 COVID-19 vaccine. Second-dose intervals near 4 or 12 weeks were combined. Clones were read by immunoSEQ multiplex PCR, and TCRdb kept only the in-frame ones, dropping some. The sample yields 140,000 or so clones, roughly nine tenths seen once. The CDR3 has 13 amino acids. This TCR came from an adult who received the AZD1222 COVID-19 vaccine. The chain employs TRBV21-1 and TRBJ2-4; the table assigns TRBD1, which was not confirmed against the DNA. TRBV21-1 is a documented pseudogene. The material was peripheral blood, obtained 28 days after the second AZD1222 dose. The CDR3 DNA is TGTGCCAGCAGCAAACAGGGGGCAAACATTCAGTACTTC. It encodes CASSKQGANIQYF.